The clone carrying this TCR beta chain showed up many times. The ends lost 5 bases at V and 4 bases at J; junction bases unmatched: 7. The germline V gene encodes CDR1 MNHEY and CDR2 SVGEGT. The CDR3 has 14 residues. These data belong to a study of early T cells in non-severe SARS-CoV-2 infection. The protocol attached unique molecular identifiers to individual cDNA molecules. One entry per CDR3 protein results from TCRdb running MiXCR on the 5' RACE reads. Of about 49,000 distinct CDR3 sequences listed, around 6.5% are singletons. This chain links TRBV6-2 or TRBV6-3 with TRBJ1-1; TRBD1 matches at 7 bases. Sequences were derived from whole blood, sampled at baseline. The receptor was derived from an adult who was a healthcare worker with PCR-confirmed SARS-CoV-2 infection or an uninfected control (not recorded which). The CDR3 sequence is CASSMTGKSTEAFF. CDR3 in DNA: TGTGCCAGCAGTATGACAGGGAAAAGCACTGAAGCTTTCTTT.